This TCR beta chain was obtained from a study of control samples from healthy donors and cancer patients. The V end was cut by 4 bases, the J end by 1 base, with 11 bases between. The CDR3 contains 14 residues. Germline V gives CDR1 SGHNT, CDR2 YYREEE (reference sequence). The protocol was immunoSEQ multiplex PCR, while the TCRdb copy is restricted to in-frame clones and leaves out a portion. Of approximately 40,000 clones listed, roughly 90% were seen once; the top ten hold roughly 3.5%. Sequenced material: blood. This chain links TRBV5-4 with TRBJ2-5, with D possibly TRBD1 on 5 matching bases. The source of this sequence is a woman in her fifties or sixties in good health. The CDR3 nucleotides read TGTGCCAGCAGCCCCGCTAGGGGCCAAGAGACCCAGTACTTC. This encodes CASSPARGQETQYF.